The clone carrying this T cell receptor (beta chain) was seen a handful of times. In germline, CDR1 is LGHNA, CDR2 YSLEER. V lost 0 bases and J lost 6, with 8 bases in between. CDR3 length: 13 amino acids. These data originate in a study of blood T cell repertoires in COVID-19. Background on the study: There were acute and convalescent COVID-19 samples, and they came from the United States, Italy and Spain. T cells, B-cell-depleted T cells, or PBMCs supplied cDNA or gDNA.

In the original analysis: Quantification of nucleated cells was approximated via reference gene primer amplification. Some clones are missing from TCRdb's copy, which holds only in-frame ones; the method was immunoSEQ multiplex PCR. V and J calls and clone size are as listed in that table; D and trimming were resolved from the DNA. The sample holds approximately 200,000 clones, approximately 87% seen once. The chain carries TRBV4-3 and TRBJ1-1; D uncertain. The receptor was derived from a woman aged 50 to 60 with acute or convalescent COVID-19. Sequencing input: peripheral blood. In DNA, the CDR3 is TGCGCCAGCAGCCAAGATCTCGGGGCTGAAGCTTTCTTT. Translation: CASSQDLGAEAFF.